These 10 T cell receptor beta chains came from one sample sequenced in a study of technical replicates of blood from several donors (dated by TCRdb to about 2017). Libraries were made using the immunoSEQ multiplex PCR assay. Not all clones reach the TCRdb copy of this immuneACCESS table, which keeps in-frame sequences only. Checked studies attribute under half of the gap to unresolved V genes and leave the rest unexplained. Within this sample are under 100,000 clones, with roughly 93% of them counted one time only. 0.25% of the sample is held by the ten biggest clonotypes. The sample consisted of T cells isolated from PBMCs. The receptors stem from a human donor in good health.

The V and J genes are TRBV5-1 and TRBJ2-1; 12 bases align to TRBD2. The CDR3 totals 19 residues. The germline gives CDR1 SGHRS, CDR2 YFSETQ. V was clipped by 5 bases and J by 7 bases; unmatched bases: 19. CDR3 nucleotide sequence: TGCGCCAGCAGTAGTTCTCTGCTAGCGGGAGGGTTCTTGGAGAATGAGCAGTTCTTC. It encodes CASSSSLLAGGFLENEQFF.

V is TRBV25-1 and J is TRBJ2-1; a possible D gene is TRBD2 (7 bases). Germline CDR1 is MGHDK and CDR2 is SYGVNS. The length of the CDR3 is 16 residues. With 1 base removed from V and 3 bases from J, the gap between germline ends came to 13 bases. This CDR3 reads CASSESGGGVYNEQFF. The CDR3 bases are TGTGCCAGCAGTGAATCGGGGGGCGGAGTCTACAATGAGCAGTTCTTC.

CDR3 DNA: TGTGCCAGCAGCCCCTCCTCCGGGGTACTCTCCTACAATGAGCAGTTCTTC. Its translation is CASSPSSGVLSYNEQFF. This chain uses TRBV9 with TRBJ2-1; a possible D gene is TRBD2 (5 bases). CDR1 is SGDLS and CDR2 is YYNGEE in the germline V gene. CDR3 length: 17 residues. Trimming took off 4 bases at V and 0 bases at J, with 17 bases between the two ends.

The chain has TRBV7-9 and TRBJ2-7; perhaps TRBD1 as D (6 bases). In germline, CDR1 is SEHNR, CDR2 FQNEAQ (reference sequence). The CDR3 runs to 14 residues. V was cut by 4 bases and J by 4 bases, with 14 bases left in between. CDR3 nucleotide sequence: TGTGCCAGCAGCTCTCCGGACAGCTTGTACGAGCAGTACTTC. This gives the protein CASSSPDSLYEQYF. Supplemented by reference TRBV7-9 and TRBJ2-7, the full variable domain reads DTGVSQNPRHKITKRGQNVTFRCDPISEHNRLYWYRQTLGQGPEFLTYFQNEAQLEKSRLLSDRFSAERPKGSFSTLEIQRTEQGDSAMYLCASSSPDSLYEQYFGPGTRLTVT.

This clone was detected only a few times. The chain combines TRBV7-9 with TRBJ1-1; the match to TRBD1 covers 7 bases. Trimming removed 5 bases from V and 4 bases from J; junction bases left unmatched: 7. The CDR3 covers 14 residues. Germline values: CDR1 SEHNR, CDR2 FQNEAQ (reference sequence). The DNA of the CDR3 is TGTGCCAGCAGCCCAATGACAGGGCCCACTGAAGCTTTCTTT. Protein sequence: CASSPMTGPTEAFF. Full variable domain (rest looked up from reference TRBV7-9 and TRBJ1-1): DTGVSQNPRHKITKRGQNVTFRCDPISEHNRLYWYRQTLGQGPEFLTYFQNEAQLEKSRLLSDRFSAERPKGSFSTLEIQRTEQGDSAMYLCASSPMTGPTEAFFGQGTRLTVV.

The DNA for the CDR3 is TGTGCCAGCACTTCAGGGGGAGGCGGGAGGGCCTTGGGCGAGCAGTACTTC. It is translated as CASTSGGGGRALGEQYF. The rearrangement uses TRBV7-2 and TRBJ2-7; 9 bases map to TRBD2. CDR3 length: 17 amino acids. Germline loops: CDR1 SGHTA, CDR2 FQGNSA. The ends lost 7 bases at V and 6 bases at J; junction bases unmatched: 19.

The rearrangement uses TRBV13 and TRBJ2-7; 13 bases line up with TRBD2. Germline CDR1 PRHDT, CDR2 FYEKMQ (reference sequence). The V gene end was trimmed by 8 bases and the J gene end by 4 bases; junction bases not matched to a gene: 8. The CDR3 has 15 residues. The DNA for the CDR3 is TGTGCCAGCGTGGGACTAGCGGGAAAAAGATACGAGCAGTACTTC. Translating it yields CASVGLAGKRYEQYF. The entire variable domain, with the rest obtained from reference TRBV13 and TRBJ2-7, is as follows: AAGVIQSPRHLIKEKRETATLKCYPIPRHDTVYWYQQGPGQDPQFLISFYEKMQSDKGSIPDRFSAQQFSDYHSELNMSSLELGDSALYFCASVGLAGKRYEQYFGPGTRLTVT.

This chain links TRBV4-1 with TRBJ1-1; 7 positions match TRBD1. In germline, CDR1 is MGHRA, CDR2 YSYEKL. V was pared by 9 bases and J by 8 bases, with 18 bases of the junction left unmatched. This CDR3 comprises 15 residues. CDR3 nucleotides: TGCGCCAGTTCGCATCCCGGGACAGCCGAGGCCGAAGCTTTCTTT. Residues: CASSHPGTAEAEAFF.

J is TRBJ2-3 and V is TRBV11-2, with 8 bases matching TRBD2. The trim removed 3 bases at V and 2 bases at J, leaving 7 bases unmatched. Per germline, CDR1 SGHAT and CDR2 FQNNGV. The CDR3 is made up of 16 amino acids. CDR3 nucleotides: TGTGCCAGCAGCTTCTTGGCGGGGGGAACCACAGATACGCAGTATTTT. Translation: CASSFLAGGTTDTQYF.

This chain connects TRBV1 to TRBJ2-7; the DNA was not compared with TRBD2, the D call given in the table. TRBV1 is a listed pseudogene. The CDR3 contains 16 residues. The CDR3 sequence: CTSSRRISGSTYEQYF. CDR3 DNA: TGCACCAGCAGCCGACGGATTAGCGGGAGTACCTACGAGCAGTACTTC.